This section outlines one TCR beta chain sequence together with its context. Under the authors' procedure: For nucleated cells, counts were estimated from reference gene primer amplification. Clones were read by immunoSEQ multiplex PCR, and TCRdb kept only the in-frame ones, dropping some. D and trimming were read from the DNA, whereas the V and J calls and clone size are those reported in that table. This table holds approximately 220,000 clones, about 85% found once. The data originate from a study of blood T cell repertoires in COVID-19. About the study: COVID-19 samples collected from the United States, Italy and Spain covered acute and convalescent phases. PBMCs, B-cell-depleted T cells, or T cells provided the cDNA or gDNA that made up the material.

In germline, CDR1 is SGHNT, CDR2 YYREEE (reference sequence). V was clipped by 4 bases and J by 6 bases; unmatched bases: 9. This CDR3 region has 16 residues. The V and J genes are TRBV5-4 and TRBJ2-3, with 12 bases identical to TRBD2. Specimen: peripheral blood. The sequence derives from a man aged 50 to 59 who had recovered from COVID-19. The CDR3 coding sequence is TGTGCCAGCAGCACCCGACTAGCGGGAGTACGTGATACGCAGTATTTT. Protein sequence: CASSTRLAGVRDTQYF.